This T cell receptor beta chain was obtained from a study of blood T cell repertoires in COVID-19. Overall study context: Material from acute and convalescent COVID-19 was sourced from the United States, Italy and Spain. PBMCs, B-cell-depleted T cells, or T cells provided the cDNA or gDNA that made up the material.

The V end was cut by 6 bases, the J end by 5 bases, with 11 bases between. The CDR3 runs 13 residues. Germline CDR1 and CDR2: MNHEY and SVGAGI. In the original processing: Reference gene primer amplification gave nucleated cell count estimates. Clones were read by immunoSEQ multiplex PCR, and TCRdb kept only the in-frame ones, dropping some. That table gives V, J and clone size, and the DNA gave D and trimming. The table has more than 85,000 clones, about 90% seen once. Enrolment of Seattle patients took place during active infection, and they were followed longitudinally. This TCR came from a human donor with COVID-19, enrolled during active disease. The donor label of this sample is uncertain. Sequenced material: peripheral blood. The chain employs TRBV6-5 and TRBJ2-1, with a weak D call TRBD2 (7 bases). The CDR3, as DNA: TGTGCCAGCAGCCGGGGGGCCCACAATGAGCAGTTCTTC. This codes for CASSRGAHNEQFF.